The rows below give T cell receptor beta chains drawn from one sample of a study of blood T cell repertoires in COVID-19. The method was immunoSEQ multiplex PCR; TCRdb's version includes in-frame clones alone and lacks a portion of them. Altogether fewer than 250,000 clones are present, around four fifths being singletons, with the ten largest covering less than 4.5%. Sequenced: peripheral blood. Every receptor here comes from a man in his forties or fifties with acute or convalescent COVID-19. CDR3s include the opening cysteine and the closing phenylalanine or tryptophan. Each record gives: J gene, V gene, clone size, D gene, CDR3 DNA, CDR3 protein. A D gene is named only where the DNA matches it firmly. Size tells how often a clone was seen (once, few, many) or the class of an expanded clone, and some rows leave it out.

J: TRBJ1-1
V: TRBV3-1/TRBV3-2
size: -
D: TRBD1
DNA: TGTGCCAGCAGCCAAACCGGGACAGTGAACACTGAAGCTTTCTTT
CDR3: CASSQTGTVNTEAFF

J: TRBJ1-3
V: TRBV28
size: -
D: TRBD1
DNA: TGTGCCAGCAGTTCAGGGGGATCCCAAAACACCATATATTTT
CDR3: CASSSGGSQNTIYF

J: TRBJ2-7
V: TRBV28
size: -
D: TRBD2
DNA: TGTGCCAGCAGCTCCACCGGGACTAGTAGTCACTACGAGCAGTACTTC
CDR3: CASSSTGTSSHYEQYF

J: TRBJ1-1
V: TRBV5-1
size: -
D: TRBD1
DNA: TGCGCCAGCAGCCTAGACGACAGGGTGTGGACTGAAGCTTTCTTT
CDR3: CASSLDDRVWTEAFF

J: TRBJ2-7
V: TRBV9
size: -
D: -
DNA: TGTGCCAGCAGCGTAGGAGGCTCGACCTACGAGCAGTACTTC
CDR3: CASSVGGSTYEQYF

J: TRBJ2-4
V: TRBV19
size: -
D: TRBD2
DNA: TGTGCCAGTAGCCGTACCCGCACCGGGACTAGGGGAAACATTCAGTACTTC
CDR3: CASSRTRTGTRGNIQYF

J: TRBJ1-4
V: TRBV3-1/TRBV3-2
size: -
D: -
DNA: TGTGCCAGCAGCCATACAACAGGGTCGAATGAAAAACTGTTTTTT
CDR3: CASSHTTGSNEKLFF

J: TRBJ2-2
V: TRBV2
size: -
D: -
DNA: TGTGCCAGCAGTGAGATAGGACACACGAACACCGGGGAGCTGTTTTTT
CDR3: CASSEIGHTNTGELFF

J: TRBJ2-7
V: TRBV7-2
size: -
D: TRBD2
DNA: TGTGCCAGCAGCTTAACGGGACTAGCGGGGTACGAGCAGTACTTC
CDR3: CASSLTGLAGYEQYF

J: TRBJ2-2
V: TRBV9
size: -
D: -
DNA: TGTGCCAGCAGCGTAGGCCACCTGGGGGCAGCAAACACCGGGGAGCTGTTTTTT
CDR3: CASSVGHLGAANTGELFF

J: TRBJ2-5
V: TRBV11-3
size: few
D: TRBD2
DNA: TGTGCCAGCAGCCTAGGACTAGCGGGGGAAGAGACCCAGTACTTC
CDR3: CASSLGLAGEETQYF

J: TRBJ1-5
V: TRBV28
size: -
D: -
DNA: TGTGCCAGCAGTTTAGTGGCAGGGTCCAGCAATCAGCCCCAGCATTTT
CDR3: CASSLVAGSSNQPQHF

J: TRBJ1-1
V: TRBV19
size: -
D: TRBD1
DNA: TGTGCCAGTAGTTCTAGGAGCCAGGGGGTATGGACTGAAGCTTTCTTT
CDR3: CASSSRSQGVWTEAFF

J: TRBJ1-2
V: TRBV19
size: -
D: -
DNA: TGTGCCAGTAGTATAGATTCGCGCGCGAGCTATGGCTACACCTTC
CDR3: CASSIDSRASYGYTF

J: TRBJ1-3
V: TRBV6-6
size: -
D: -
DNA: TGTGCCAGCAGCAATCGAAACACCATATATTTT
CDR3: CASSNRNTIYF

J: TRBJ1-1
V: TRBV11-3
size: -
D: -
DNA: TGTGCCAGCAGCTTGGACGGGGGGACTGAAGCTTTCTTT
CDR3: CASSLDGGTEAFF

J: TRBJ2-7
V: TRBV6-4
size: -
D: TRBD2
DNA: TGTGCCAGCAGTAATTGCGGGGGGCCCCTAGCCCACGAGCAGTACTTC
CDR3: CASSNCGGPLAHEQYF

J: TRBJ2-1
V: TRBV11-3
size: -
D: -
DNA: TGTGCCAGCAGTGGTGGGGCACGCAATGAGCAGTTCTTC
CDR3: CASSGGARNEQFF

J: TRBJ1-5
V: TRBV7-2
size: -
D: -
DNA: TGTGCCAGCAGCTTATTTAGCGTAGGGTATCAGCCCCAGCATTTT
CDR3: CASSLFSVGYQPQHF

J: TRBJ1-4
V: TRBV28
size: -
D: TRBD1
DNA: TGTGCCAGCAGTCTCCTGACAGGGACTAATGAAAAACTGTTTTTT
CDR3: CASSLLTGTNEKLFF

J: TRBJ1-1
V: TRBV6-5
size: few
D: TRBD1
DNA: TGTGCCAGCAGTCCGACAGGGTACACTGAAGCTTTCTTT
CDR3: CASSPTGYTEAFF

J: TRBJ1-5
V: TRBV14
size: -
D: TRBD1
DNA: TGTGCCAGCAGCTCCCGACAGGGGACTTTGCATTTT
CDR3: CASSSRQGTLHF

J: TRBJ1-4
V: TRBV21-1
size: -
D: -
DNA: TGTGCCAGCAGTCACAGGGGAACTAATGAAAAACTGTTTTTT
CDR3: CASSHRGTNEKLFF

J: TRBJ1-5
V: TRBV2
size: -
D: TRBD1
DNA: TGTGCCAGCAGTACTAACCCTGGGACAGCCTTTAGCAATCAGCCCCAGCATTTT
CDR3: CASSTNPGTAFSNQPQHF

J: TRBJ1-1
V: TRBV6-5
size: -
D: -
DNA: TGTGCCAGCAGTTACTCGAGAAGCTCTGAAGCTTTCTTT
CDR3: CASSYSRSSEAFF

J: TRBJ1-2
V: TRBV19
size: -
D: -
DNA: TGTGCCTGTAATCTACGTGCTGGGGCTATGGGCTACACCTTC
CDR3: CACNLRAGAMGYTF

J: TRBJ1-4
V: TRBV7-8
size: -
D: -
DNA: TGTGCCAGCAGCTTAGGGGCCTCAAGGAGCGGACTGTTTTTT
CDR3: CASSLGASRSGLFF

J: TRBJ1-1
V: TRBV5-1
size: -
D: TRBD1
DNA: TGCGCCAGCTCAACAGGGGAGACTGAAGCTTTCTTT
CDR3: CASSTGETEAFF

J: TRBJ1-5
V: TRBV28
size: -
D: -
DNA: TGTGCCAGCAGACCGTTCTCGGGGGATCAGCCCCAGCATTTT
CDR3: CASRPFSGDQPQHF

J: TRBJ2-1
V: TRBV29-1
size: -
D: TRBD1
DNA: TGCAGCGTTGATTATACTTGGGACAGGGGCCTACAGTCCCTTAAAAATGAGCAGTTCTTC
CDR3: CSVDYTWDRGLQSLKNEQFF

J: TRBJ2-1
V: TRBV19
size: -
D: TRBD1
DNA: TGTGCCAGTAGTATTTTTCAGGGGGCAAATGAGCAGTTCTTC
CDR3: CASSIFQGANEQFF

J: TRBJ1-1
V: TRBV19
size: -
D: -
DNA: TGTGCCAGTAGTATAGTGGGCAGGGGGAACACTGAAGCTTTCTTT
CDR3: CASSIVGRGNTEAFF

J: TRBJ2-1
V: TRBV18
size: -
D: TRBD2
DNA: TGTGCCAGCTCACCCCTAGCGGGGGGCGATGAGCAGTTCTTC
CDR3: CASSPLAGGDEQFF

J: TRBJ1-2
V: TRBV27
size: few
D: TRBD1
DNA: TGTGCCAGCAGTCCCGGACAGGTTAACTTCTATGGCTACACCTTC
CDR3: CASSPGQVNFYGYTF

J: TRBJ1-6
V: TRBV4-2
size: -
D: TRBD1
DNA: TGTGCCAGCAGCCCTTTCGGGACAGGGGATTCACCCCTCCACTTT
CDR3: CASSPFGTGDSPLHF

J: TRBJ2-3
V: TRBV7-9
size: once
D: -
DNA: TGTGCCAGCAGCTTAACCTCCGGACTAGATACGCAGTATTTT
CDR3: CASSLTSGLDTQYF

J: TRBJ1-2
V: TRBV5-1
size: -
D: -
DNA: TGCGCCAGCAGCTTGGCCGGGGGCTACACCTTC
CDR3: CASSLAGGYTF

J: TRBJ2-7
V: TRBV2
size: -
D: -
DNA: TGTGCCAGCGGCATGACAGCCCCCTACGAGCAGTACTTC
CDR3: CASGMTAPYEQYF

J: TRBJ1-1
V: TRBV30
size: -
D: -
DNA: TGTGCCTGGAGGCATCAGGGGAGCACTGAAGCTTTCTTT
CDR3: CAWRHQGSTEAFF

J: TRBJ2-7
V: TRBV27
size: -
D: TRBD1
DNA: TGTGCCAGCAGTTTATTCGGGACAGGGGCCTACGAGCAGTACTTC
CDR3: CASSLFGTGAYEQYF

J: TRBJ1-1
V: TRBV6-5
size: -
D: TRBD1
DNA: TGTGCCAGCAACCGGGACAGGTCCACTGAAGCTTTCTTT
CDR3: CASNRDRSTEAFF

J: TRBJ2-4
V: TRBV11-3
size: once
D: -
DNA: TGTGCCAGCAGCTTAGGGGGGCGAGGTGGTCTCGCCAAAAACATTCAGTACTTC
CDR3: CASSLGGRGGLAKNIQYF

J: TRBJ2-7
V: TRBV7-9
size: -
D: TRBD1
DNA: TGTGCCAGCAGCCCCTTGGACAGGACTCTATTCAAATTC
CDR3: CASSPLDRTLFKF

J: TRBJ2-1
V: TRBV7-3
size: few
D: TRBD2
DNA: TGTGCCAGCAGCTTAACGAGGCTAGCGGGGGGTAACAATGAGCAGTTCTTC
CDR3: CASSLTRLAGGNNEQFF

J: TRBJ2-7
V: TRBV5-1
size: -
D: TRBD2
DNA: TGCGCCAGCAGCTTATCTAGCGGGCCCGTCAACTCCTACGAGCAGTACTTC
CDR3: CASSLSSGPVNSYEQYF

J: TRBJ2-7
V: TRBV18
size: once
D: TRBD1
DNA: TGTGCCAGCTCAGCGGGACAGGGGTCCTACGAGCAGTACTTC
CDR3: CASSAGQGSYEQYF

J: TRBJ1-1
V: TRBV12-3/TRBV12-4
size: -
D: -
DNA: TGTGCCAGCACTAATCCGGACACTGAAGCTTTCTTT
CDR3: CASTNPDTEAFF

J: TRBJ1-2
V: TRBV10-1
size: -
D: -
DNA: TGCGCCAGCAGCCCAACAGGGAACTATGGCTACACCTTC
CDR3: CASSPTGNYGYTF

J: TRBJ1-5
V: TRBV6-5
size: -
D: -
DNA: TGTGCCAGCAGACAGGGCGTCAGCAATCAGCCCCAGCATTTT
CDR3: CASRQGVSNQPQHF

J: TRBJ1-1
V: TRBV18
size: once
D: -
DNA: TGTGCCAGCTCACCACGTTCTTCAGGGAACACTGAAGCTTTCTTT
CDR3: CASSPRSSGNTEAFF

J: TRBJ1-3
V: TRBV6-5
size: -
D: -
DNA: TGTGCCAGCAGTTACTCTCTAGGCCACTCTGGAAACACCATATATTTT
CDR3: CASSYSLGHSGNTIYF

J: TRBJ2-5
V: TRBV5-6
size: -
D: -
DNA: TGTGCCAGCAGCTTGGGGGCTTCTCAAGAGACCCAGTACTTC
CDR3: CASSLGASQETQYF

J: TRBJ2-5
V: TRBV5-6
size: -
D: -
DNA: TGTGCCAGCAGCCCTCGGACAATTAAGGGAGAGACCCAGTACTTC
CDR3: CASSPRTIKGETQYF

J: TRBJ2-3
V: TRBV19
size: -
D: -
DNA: TGTGCCAGTACGCGGCGACAGGCCGCGGCAGATACGCAGTATTTT
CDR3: CASTRRQAAADTQYF

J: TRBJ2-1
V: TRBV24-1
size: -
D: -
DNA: TGTGCCACCAGTGCCATTAGCGGAACCTACAATGAGCAGTTCTTC
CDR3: CATSAISGTYNEQFF